The 14 T cell receptor beta chains below were found in one sample sequenced in a study of Graves' ophthalmopathy and Graves' hyperthyroidism. Amplification targeted the TCR beta CDR3 regions, with RNA transcripts as the source material. Following a first-round RT-PCR that used HTBI primers, a second-round multiplex PCR was carried out. MiXCR was run by TCRdb on the multiplex PCR reads, yielding one entry per CDR3 protein. The sample comprises about 1.1 million distinct CDR3 sequences, about two fifths of which are singletons, and over 8.5% rests with the top ten. Sequenced sample: peripheral blood or thyroid tissue (not recorded which). The origin of the receptors is an adult man with Graves' hyperthyroidism.

This clonotype showed up just once. This chain links TRBV25-1 with TRBJ1-6; TRBD1 matches 7 bases. The CDR3 contains 13 residues. The V gene's germline CDR1 is MGHDK and CDR2 SYGVNS. V trimming: 8 bases; J trimming: 10 bases; junction bases outside the gene matches: 8. The DNA for the CDR3 is TGTGCCAGCTTGGGGACAGAAGGCTCACCCCTCCACTTT. Its translation is CASLGTEGSPLHF. Complete variable domain (other parts from reference TRBV25-1 and TRBJ1-6): EADIYQTPRYLVIGTGKKITLECSQTMGHDKMYWYQQDPGMELHLIHYSYGVNSTEKGDLSSESTVSRIRTEHFPLTLESARPSHTSQYLCASLGTEGSPLHFGNGTRLTVT.

This clonotype has a handful of counts. The CDR3 protein is CASSLEGAVYEQYF. In DNA form, the CDR3 reads TGTGCCAGCAGCTTAGAGGGGGCAGTATACGAGCAGTACTTC. The gene calls are TRBV7-9 and TRBJ2-7, with TRBD1 matching 7 bases. The CDR3 is 14 amino acids. With 1 base clipped from V and 4 bases from J, the junction kept 4 bases outside the gene matches. CDR1 is SEHNR and CDR2 is FQNEAQ in the germline V gene (reference sequence).

This clonotype was counted many times. This chain joins TRBV20-1 and TRBJ2-7, with 8 bases lining up with TRBD2. Losses at the gene ends were 6 bases for V and 2 bases for J; bases not matched to a gene: 6. Germline V gene data show CDR1 as DFQATT and CDR2 as SNEGSKA (reference sequence). The CDR3 covers 13 residues. For the CDR3, the DNA is TGCAGTGCCTCCACTAGCGGAACCTACGAGCAGTACTTC. Amino acids: CSASTSGTYEQYF.

This clonotype has ten or more counts. The chain recombines TRBV14 with TRBJ1-3; tentative D call: TRBD1 (5 bases). V was trimmed by 0 bases and J by 4 bases, leaving 10 bases between them. CDR1 is SGHDN, CDR2 FVKESK, per germline. CDR3 size: 15 residues. CDR3 bases: TGTGCCAGCAGCCAAGATTCCGGGGCCGGAAACACCATATATTTT. This translates into CASSQDSGAGNTIYF.

This clonotype was picked up a small number of times. The chain links TRBV20-1 to TRBJ1-3, with D tentatively TRBD1 (5 bases). The CDR3 contains 14 residues. CDR1 and CDR2 from the germline V gene are DFQATT and SNEGSKA (reference sequence). V was cut by 5 bases and J by 0 bases, with 11 bases left in between. CDR3 protein: CSAPDSNSGNTIYF. In DNA form, the CDR3 reads TGCAGTGCTCCAGACAGCAACTCTGGAAACACCATATATTTT.

There are a few counts of this clonotype. CDR3 bases: TGCGCCAGCAGTGAGGACACCAGTCGGGAGATAGATCACACCTTC. Translating gives CASSEDTSREIDHTF. The chain employs TRBV10-2 and TRBJ1-2; D not resolved. The germline gives CDR1 WSHSY, CDR2 SAAADI. The CDR3 has 15 amino acids. The ends were cut back, 2 bases at V and 12 bases at J, with 22 bases in the middle.

The J gene is TRBJ1-5, the V gene TRBV2, with 9 bases matching TRBD1. The V segment lost 4 bases and the J segment 11 bases; nucleotides outside the gene matches: 9. The CDR3 runs to 14 residues. Germline CDR1 and CDR2: SNHLY and FYNNEI. The CDR3 DNA follows: TGTGCCAGCAGTGGTACAGGGGGCGGATGGACCCAGCATTTT. Encoded protein: CASSGTGGGWTQHF.

The chain employs TRBV5-6 and TRBJ2-7, with a possible D match to TRBD2 (6 bases). The CDR3 is made up of 14 amino acids. The germline V gene encodes CDR1 SGHDT and CDR2 YYEEEE. The V and J ends lost 5 bases and 7 bases respectively, with 19 bases between them. This CDR3 reads CASRWGRDLGEQYF. The CDR3 region has the DNA TGTGCCAGCAGATGGGGACGGGACTTAGGTGAGCAGTACTTC.

This clonotype was counted ten times or more. The CDR3 bases are TGTGCCATCAGTGATTTTAGCAGGATGACTTCTGGAAACACCATATATTTT. Protein: CAISDFSRMTSGNTIYF. The V call is TRBV10-3, the J call TRBJ1-3; no reliable D call. Germline CDR1 reads ENHRY; CDR2 reads SYGVKD. V was trimmed by 3 bases and J by 1 base, leaving 16 bases between them. The CDR3 has 17 amino acids.

The rearrangement uses TRBV9 and TRBJ1-4, with D possibly TRBD1 on 5 matching bases. The germline CDR1 and CDR2 sequences are SGDLS and YYNGEE. CDR3 length: 15 amino acids. Trimming removed 0 bases at V and 6 bases at J, with 12 bases between. The CDR3 spells CASSVGQSLDEKLFF. CDR3 bases: TGTGCCAGCAGCGTAGGACAGTCCCTAGATGAAAAACTGTTTTTT.

This clonotype was counted at least ten times. The chain combines TRBV7-8 with TRBJ1-1; D remains ambiguous. Trimming removed 5 bases at V and 3 bases at J, with 16 bases between. This CDR3 comprises 15 residues. CDR1 and CDR2 from the germline V gene are SGHVS and FQNEAQ. The CDR3 is CASSRVPLEDTEAFF. For the CDR3, the DNA is TGTGCCAGCAGCCGGGTCCCACTCGAGGACACTGAAGCTTTCTTT.

The table lists this clonotype with many counts. This chain connects TRBV7-9 to TRBJ2-7; D is possibly TRBD2 (6 bases). The V end lost 6 bases, the J end lost 1 base, and 13 bases lay between the germline ends. In germline, CDR1 is SEHNR, CDR2 FQNEAQ (reference sequence). The CDR3 loop spans 14 amino acids. CDR3 residues: CASRPDGGSYEQYF. The CDR3, as DNA: TGTGCCAGCAGGCCGGACGGGGGTTCCTACGAGCAGTACTTC.

To note about this clonotype: This may arise from a read error, as a much more abundant clone is one base away. The rearrangement joins TRBV7-8 to TRBJ2-2, with TRBD2 identical over 13 bases. Germline loops: CDR1 SGHVS, CDR2 FQNEAQ. The CDR3 consists of 18 residues. The CDR3 nucleotides read TGTGCCAGCAACTTAGCGACTAGCGGGAGGATAAACACCGGGGAGCTGTTTTTT. Translated, it gives CASNLATSGRINTGELFF.

This clonotype was recorded many times. The chain uses TRBV24-1 and TRBJ2-5, with 9 bases fitting TRBD2. V lost 10 bases and J lost 4; bases outside the gene matches: 12. The CDR3 contains 15 residues. Germline CDR1 KGHDR, CDR2 SFDVKD. The CDR3 coding sequence is TGTGCCACAGGGACTAGCTTGGCCCCAGGAGAGACCCAGTACTTC. Encoded protein: CATGTSLAPGETQYF.